These 23 T cell receptor beta chains share one sample of origin, sequenced in a study of blood T cell repertoires in COVID-19. Profiling relied on immunoSEQ multiplex PCR, and the TCRdb table lists in-frame clones only, not all of them. The sample includes approximately 97,000 clones, approximately 90% of them seen just once. The sequencing sample was made of peripheral blood. Receptors were obtained from a man in his fifties or sixties with acute or convalescent COVID-19.

The chain uses TRBV3-1 (or the pseudogene TRBV3-2) and TRBJ2-3; D gene uncertain. Germline lookup yields CDR1 LGHDT and CDR2 YNNKEL (reference sequence). The CDR3 spans 15 residues. The germline V and J ends were trimmed by 2 bases and 1 base, with 10 bases remaining between them. The DNA of the CDR3 is TGTGCCAGCAGCCAAACGATCTCGGGCACAGATACGCAGTATTTT. Its translation: CASSQTISGTDTQYF.

This clone was seen once. This sequence joins TRBV7-2 and TRBJ1-2; 9 bases map to TRBD1. The CDR3 has 14 residues. Germline CDR1 is SGHTA and CDR2 is FQGNSA. The J segment lost 3 bases and the V segment lost 5 bases, leaving 4 bases of the junction unmatched. This CDR3 is CASSHRGHDYGYTF. CDR3 DNA sequence: TGTGCCAGCAGCCACAGGGGGCATGACTATGGCTACACCTTC.

This chain joins TRBV6-5 and TRBJ2-3; D possibly corresponds to TRBD2 (5 bases). The CDR3 extends over 14 amino acids. CDR1 is MNHEY and CDR2 is SVGAGI in the germline V gene. V lost 8 bases, J lost 5 bases, and 17 bases lay in between. CDR3: CASVQTRGVDTQYF. CDR3 nucleotide sequence: TGTGCCAGCGTCCAGACCCGGGGTGTAGATACGCAGTATTTT.

The chain uses TRBV7-9 and TRBJ1-1, with 7 positions matching TRBD1. V lost 5 bases to trimming and J lost 0 bases; unmatched junction nucleotides: 6. This CDR3 region has 15 residues. Germline V gives CDR1 SEHNR, CDR2 FQNEAQ (reference sequence). DNA for the CDR3: TGTGCCAGCAGCCCTAACAGGGGTTTGAACACTGAAGCTTTCTTT. This codes for CASSPNRGLNTEAFF. Drawing the rest from reference TRBV7-9 and TRBJ1-1, the complete variable domain is DTGVSQNPRHKITKRGQNVTFRCDPISEHNRLYWYRQTLGQGPEFLTYFQNEAQLEKSRLLSDRFSAERPKGSFSTLEIQRTEQGDSAMYLCASSPNRGLNTEAFFGQGTRLTVV.

The rearrangement uses TRBV27 and TRBJ2-7, with TRBD1 as a possible D gene (5 bases). The CDR3 contains 14 residues. Trimming cost V 6 bases and J 5 bases, with 17 bases left between them. CDR1 is MNHEY and CDR2 is SMNVEV in the germline V gene (reference sequence). In DNA, the CDR3 is TGTGCCAGCAGCCAAGGGCAGGGAATTCACGAGCAGTACGTC. Encoded protein: CASSQGQGIHEQYV.

The V call is TRBV7-7, the J call TRBJ1-2, with a weak D call TRBD1 (6 bases). The length of the CDR3 is 14 residues. Looked up from germline, CDR1 is SSHAT and CDR2 is FNYEAQ (reference sequence). The ends were cut back, 5 bases at V and 2 bases at J, with 12 bases in the middle. CDR3 sequence (DNA): TGTGCCAGCAGCCCCGTGGACAGAAACTATGGCTACACCTTC. Its protein is CASSPVDRNYGYTF.

This clone was seen just once. The chain uses TRBV7-2 and TRBJ1-1; weak D call: TRBD1 (6 bases). V lost 5 bases and J lost 4, with 14 bases in between. Germline CDR1 reads SGHTA; CDR2 reads FQGNSA. CDR3 size: 14 residues. DNA of the CDR3: TGTGCCAGCAGCCTCCAGGGGCCTATCACTGAAGCTTTCTTT. It codes for CASSLQGPITEAFF. Complete variable domain (other parts from reference TRBV7-2 and TRBJ1-1): GAGVSQSPSNKVTEKGKDVELRCDPISGHTALYWYRQSLGQGLEFLIYFQGNSAPDKSGLPSDRFSAERTGGSVSTLTIQRTQQEDSAVYLCASSLQGPITEAFFGQGTRLTVV.

This chain connects TRBV18 to TRBJ2-7, with D hard to call. Looked up from germline, CDR1 is KGHSH and CDR2 is LQKENI. Trimming removed 3 bases at V and 2 bases at J, with 11 bases between. The CDR3 consists of 14 residues. As DNA, the CDR3 is TGTGCCAGCTCACCGCAGACTGGCCCCTACGAGCAGTACTTC. Translating it yields CASSPQTGPYEQYF.

This chain links TRBV5-1 with TRBJ1-1, with unresolved D. The V and J ends lost 1 base and 6 bases respectively, with 19 bases between them. The CDR3 is 16 amino acids. CDR1 is SGHRS and CDR2 is YFSETQ in the germline V gene. CDR3 protein: CASSLLRTASLAEAFF. CDR3 bases: TGCGCCAGCAGCTTGCTTCGGACTGCGTCCCTCGCTGAAGCTTTCTTT.

CDR3 protein: CASSNGRGAGELFF. CDR3 DNA sequence: TGTGCCAGCAGCAACGGCAGGGGTGCGGGGGAGCTGTTTTTT. V and J are TRBV21-1 and TRBJ2-2; TRBD1, the table's D call, lacks a check against the DNA. TRBV21-1 counts as a pseudogene. The CDR3 totals 14 residues.

This chain joins TRBV3-1 (or the pseudogene TRBV3-2) and TRBJ2-7; 8 bases line up with TRBD1. Germline V gene sequence: CDR1 LGHDT, CDR2 YNNKEL (reference sequence). The CDR3 is 14 amino acids. The V and J ends lost 4 bases and 3 bases, in that order; junction bases with no gene match: 5. The CDR3 spells CASSLLGQGYEQYF. DNA for the CDR3: TGTGCCAGCAGCCTATTAGGACAGGGCTACGAGCAGTACTTC.

The genes are TRBV4-2 and TRBJ1-2; possibly TRBD1 for D (6 bases). The length of the CDR3 is 16 residues. Per the germline V gene, CDR1 is LGHNA and CDR2 is YNFKEQ. The V end lost 0 bases, the J end lost 2 bases, and 13 bases lay between the germline ends. This CDR3 is CASSQDRAGVNYGYTF. In DNA, the CDR3 is TGTGCCAGCAGCCAAGATCGTGCAGGGGTGAACTATGGCTACACCTTC.

This clone has just one count. This chain connects TRBV27 to TRBJ1-1; D uncertain. Trimming took off 5 bases at V and 3 bases at J, with 4 bases between the two ends. The CDR3 consists of 11 residues. CDR1 is MNHEY, CDR2 SMNVEV, per germline (reference sequence). The DNA for the CDR3 is TGTGCCAGCAGTGGCTACACTGAAGCTTTCTTT. Protein sequence: CASSGYTEAFF.

The chain is built from TRBV6-5 and TRBJ1-4, with 12 bases identical to TRBD1. Germline V gene lookup returns CDR1 MNHEY and CDR2 SVGAGI. The V segment lost 4 bases and the J segment 5 bases; nucleotides outside the gene matches: 2. CDR3 length: 15 residues. CDR3 sequence: CASSSGQGANEKLFF. In DNA form, the CDR3 reads TGTGCCAGCAGTTCGGGACAGGGGGCGAATGAAAAACTGTTTTTT.

V is TRBV2 and J is TRBJ1-3; D is perhaps TRBD1 (5 bases). Germline CDR1 reads SNHLY; CDR2 reads FYNNEI. The CDR3 is 15 amino acids. Trimming took off 6 bases at V and 0 bases at J, with 12 bases between the two ends. The CDR3 region is CASSLQVRSGNTIYF. The CDR3 nucleotides are TGTGCCAGCAGCCTACAGGTACGCTCTGGAAACACCATATATTTT. Full variable domain (remainder filled in from reference TRBV2 and TRBJ1-3): EPEVTQTPSHQVTQMGQEVILRCVPISNHLYFYWYRQILGQKVEFLVSFYNNEISEKSEIFDDQFSVERPDGSNFTLKIRSTKLEDSAMYFCASSLQVRSGNTIYFGEGSWLTVV.

The CDR3, as DNA: TGTGCCAGCAGTTCTTCCCTCGGACTAGCGGGGGACACAGATACGCAGTATTTT. Translating it yields CASSSSLGLAGDTDTQYF. The chain combines TRBV28 with TRBJ2-3; 13 positions agree with TRBD2. The CDR3 sequence is 18 residues long. The trim removed 4 bases at V and 2 bases at J, leaving 9 bases unmatched. CDR1 and CDR2 from the germline V gene are MDHEN and SYDVKM.

The CDR3 DNA reads as TGTGCCAGTAGTATAGAGCTACGGGGCTACAATGAGCAGTTCTTC. This encodes CASSIELRGYNEQFF. J is TRBJ2-1 and V is TRBV19; the D gene is possibly TRBD2 (5 bases). This CDR3 has 15 residues. The germline V gene encodes CDR1 LNHDA and CDR2 SQIVND (reference sequence). V was clipped by 0 bases and J by 3 bases, with 9 bases between them.

The V and J genes are TRBV2 and TRBJ2-2, with D perhaps TRBD1 (7 bases). CDR1 and CDR2 (germline): SNHLY, FYNNEI. The CDR3 loop spans 18 amino acids. V lost 4 bases and J lost 0, with 18 bases in between. The CDR3 sequence is CASSVSGGNSANTGELFF. The CDR3 nucleotides read TGTGCCAGCAGTGTGTCAGGGGGGAACTCCGCGAACACCGGGGAGCTGTTTTTT. The complete variable domain, with remaining parts taken from reference TRBV2 and TRBJ2-2, reads EPEVTQTPSHQVTQMGQEVILRCVPISNHLYFYWYRQILGQKVEFLVSFYNNEISEKSEIFDDQFSVERPDGSNFTLKIRSTKLEDSAMYFCASSVSGGNSANTGELFFGEGSRLTVL.

V usage is TRBV7-8 and J usage is TRBJ1-5, with D tentatively TRBD1 (5 bases). Trimming removed 2 bases at V and 7 bases at J, with 15 bases between. The CDR3 is 15 residues long. The V gene's germline CDR1 is SGHVS and CDR2 FQNEAQ. The CDR3 sequence is CASSLLEQGIQPQHF. For the CDR3, the DNA is TGTGCCAGCAGCTTACTGGAGCAGGGAATCCAGCCCCAGCATTTT.

This chain links TRBV5-1 with TRBJ2-1; 11 nucleotides line up with TRBD2. The CDR3 contains 16 residues. In germline, CDR1 is SGHRS, CDR2 YFSETQ. J was trimmed by 9 bases and V by 1 base; bases with no gene match: 9. CDR3 nucleotides: TGCGCCAGCAGCTTGTATAGCGGGGGGGCCACGGGTGAGCAGTTCTTC. This codes for CASSLYSGGATGEQFF.

The chain links TRBV7-2 to TRBJ2-1, with D perhaps matching TRBD2 (6 bases). Trimming shortened V by 1 base and J by 4 bases, and 11 bases separated the two germline ends. Germline CDR1 and CDR2: SGHTA and FQGNSA. The CDR3 runs 15 residues. In nucleotides, the CDR3 is TGTGCCAGCAGCTTAGGGCTCGGGAGTTACAATGAGCAGTTCTTC. Amino acid sequence: CASSLGLGSYNEQFF.

This chain links TRBV5-1 with TRBJ1-3; D gene unclear. CDR1 is SGHRS and CDR2 is YFSETQ in the germline V gene. The CDR3 consists of 16 residues. V gave up 0 bases and J gave up 4 bases, with 14 bases separating them. The chain's CDR3 is CASSLERLIAGNTIYF. CDR3 coding DNA: TGCGCCAGCAGCTTGGAAAGGCTAATAGCCGGAAACACCATATATTTT.

This clone came up a few times. This chain joins TRBV28 and TRBJ1-1; the D gene is possibly TRBD1 (6 bases). Germline CDR1 reads MDHEN; CDR2 reads SYDVKM. V was shortened by 3 bases and J by 0 bases, with 8 bases between the two germline ends. CDR3 length: 14 amino acids. The CDR3 is CASSLAGVNTEAFF. The CDR3 DNA reads TGTGCCAGCAGTTTGGCAGGGGTGAACACTGAAGCTTTCTTT.